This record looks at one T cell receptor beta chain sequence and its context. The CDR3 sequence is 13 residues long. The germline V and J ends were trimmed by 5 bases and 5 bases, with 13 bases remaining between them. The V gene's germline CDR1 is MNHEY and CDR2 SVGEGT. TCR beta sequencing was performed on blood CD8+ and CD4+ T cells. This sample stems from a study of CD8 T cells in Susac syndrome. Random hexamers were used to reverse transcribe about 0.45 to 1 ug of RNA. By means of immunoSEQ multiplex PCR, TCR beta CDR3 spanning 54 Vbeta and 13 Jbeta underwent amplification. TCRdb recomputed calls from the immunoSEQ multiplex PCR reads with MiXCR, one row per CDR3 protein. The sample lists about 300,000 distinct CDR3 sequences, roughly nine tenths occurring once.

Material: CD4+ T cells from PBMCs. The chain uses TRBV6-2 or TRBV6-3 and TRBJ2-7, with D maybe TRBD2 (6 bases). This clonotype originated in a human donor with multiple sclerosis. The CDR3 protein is CASSEPGLDEQYF. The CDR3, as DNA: TGTGCCAGCAGTGAGCCGGGACTCGACGAGCAGTACTTC.